The 9 T cell receptor beta chains below all came from one sample that was sequenced in a study of T cell changes during pregnancy in multiple sclerosis. Measured with immunoSEQ multiplex PCR; TCRdb has only the in-frame clones, and not every one. Seen here are tens of thousands of clones, around 92% observed once, and the top ten hold 4.5% to 5.5%. Sequenced material: peripheral blood, taken in the first trimester of pregnancy. The receptors originated from a female donor in good health, enrolled as a control in a pregnancy study.

This sequence joins TRBV5-4 and TRBJ2-5; 7 nucleotides match TRBD2. V shed 4 bases, J shed 1 base, and the junction held 7 bases outside the gene matches. CDR1 and CDR2 from the germline V gene are SGHNT and YYREEE (reference sequence). This CDR3 has 15 amino acids. CDR3 sequence (DNA): TGTGCCAGCAGCACTCTAGCGGAAGTCCAAGAGACCCAGTACTTC. This encodes CASSTLAEVQETQYF. Drawing the rest from reference TRBV5-4 and TRBJ2-5, the complete variable domain is ETGVTQSPTHLIKTRGQQVTLRCSSQSGHNTVSWYQQALGQGPQFIFQYYREEENGRGNFPPRFSGLQFPNYSSELNVNALELDDSALYLCASSTLAEVQETQYFGPGTRLLVL.

The chain employs TRBV10-3 and TRBJ2-3; D is ambiguous. Germline values: CDR1 ENHRY, CDR2 SYGVKD. This CDR3 is 13 amino acids long. Between the trimmed V and J ends, which lost 8 bases and 0 bases, there was a span of 9 bases. Here the CDR3 reads CAISSTSTDTQYF. Here the CDR3 DNA reads TGTGCCATCTCCTCCACAAGCACAGATACGCAGTATTTT.

The chain links TRBV7-8 to TRBJ1-1, with a weak D call TRBD1 (6 bases). V lost 2 bases and J 2 bases, leaving 15 bases between the germline ends. CDR3 length: 16 amino acids. Germline CDR1 is SGHVS and CDR2 is FQNEAQ. CDR3 protein: CASSLPIGTSNTEAFF. Written as DNA, the CDR3 is TGTGCCAGCAGCTTACCTATCGGGACATCTAACACTGAAGCTTTCTTT. Full variable domain (rest looked up from reference TRBV7-8 and TRBJ1-1): GAGVSQSPRYKVAKRGQDVALRCDPISGHVSLFWYQQALGQGPEFLTYFQNEAQLDKSGLPSDRFFAERPEGSVSTLKIQRTQQEDSAVYLCASSLPIGTSNTEAFFGQGTRLTVV.

This chain joins TRBV7-9 and TRBJ1-1; no clear D gene. Germline assignment: CDR1 SEHNR and CDR2 FQNEAQ (reference sequence). V was shortened by 5 bases and J by 1 base, with 11 bases between the two germline ends. This CDR3 has 14 amino acids. For the CDR3, the DNA is TGTGCCAGCAGCCCCCTTAGCCAGAACACTGAAGCTTTCTTT. This codes for CASSPLSQNTEAFF. Based on the CDR3 plus reference TRBV7-9 and TRBJ1-1, the full variable domain is DTGVSQNPRHKITKRGQNVTFRCDPISEHNRLYWYRQTLGQGPEFLTYFQNEAQLEKSRLLSDRFSAERPKGSFSTLEIQRTEQGDSAMYLCASSPLSQNTEAFFGQGTRLTVV.

The chain uses TRBV27 and TRBJ1-6; no definite D call. In germline, CDR1 is MNHEY, CDR2 SMNVEV (reference sequence). CDR3 length equals 14 residues. V lost 3 bases, J lost 6 bases, and 9 bases lay in between. CDR3 sequence: CASSFRGRNSPLHF. Here the CDR3 DNA reads TGTGCCAGCAGTTTTCGTGGCCGTAATTCACCCCTCCACTTT.

The gene calls are TRBV2 and TRBJ2-6; tentative D call: TRBD1 (6 bases). The CDR3 covers 14 residues. Trimming cost V 11 bases and J 0 bases, with 11 bases left between them. Per the germline V gene, CDR1 is SNHLY and CDR2 is FYNNEI. In DNA, the CDR3 is TGTGCCGGAGGACAGTCCTCTGGGGCCAACGTCCTGACTTTC. Translation gives CAGGQSSGANVLTF.

The chain employs TRBV5-6 and TRBJ2-7, with TRBD2 matching 12 bases. This CDR3 region has 15 residues. V gave up 4 bases and J gave up 6 bases; unmatched junction bases: 8. From germline, CDR1 is SGHDT and CDR2 YYEEEE. The CDR3 sequence is CASSMTSGGPREQYF. The CDR3 bases are TGTGCCAGCAGCATGACTAGCGGGGGCCCTCGCGAGCAGTACTTC.

The gene calls are TRBV27 and TRBJ2-7; 7 bases are shared with TRBD2. The V and J ends lost 6 bases and 6 bases, in that order; junction bases with no gene match: 11. The CDR3 loop spans 14 amino acids. CDR1 and CDR2 from the germline V gene are MNHEY and SMNVEV (reference sequence). The CDR3 protein is CASSSWGEGGEQYF. The CDR3 nucleotides read TGTGCCAGCAGCTCCTGGGGGGAGGGCGGCGAGCAGTACTTC.

The V gene is TRBV30, the J gene TRBJ2-3; D is possibly TRBD1 (5 bases). The V gene lost 5 bases and the J gene lost 3 bases, with 9 bases spanning the gap. The CDR3 is made up of 12 amino acids. Germline V lookup: CDR1 GTSNPN, CDR2 SVGIG (reference sequence). The CDR3 reads CAWGHKTDTQYF. For the CDR3, the DNA is TGTGCCTGGGGACACAAGACAGATACGCAGTATTTT.